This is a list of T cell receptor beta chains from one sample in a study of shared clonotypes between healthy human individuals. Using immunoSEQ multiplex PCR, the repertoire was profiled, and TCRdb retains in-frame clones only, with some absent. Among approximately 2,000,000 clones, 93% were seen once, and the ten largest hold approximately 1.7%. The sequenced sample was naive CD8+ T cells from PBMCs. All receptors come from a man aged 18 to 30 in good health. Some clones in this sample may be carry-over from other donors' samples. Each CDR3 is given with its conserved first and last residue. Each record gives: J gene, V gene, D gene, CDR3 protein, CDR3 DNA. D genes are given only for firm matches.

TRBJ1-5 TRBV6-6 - CASSYSPGAKQPQHF TGTGCCAGCAGTTACTCTCCAGGGGCGAAGCAGCCCCAGCATTTT
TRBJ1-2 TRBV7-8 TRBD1 CASRGQGTRGYTF TGTGCCAGCAGAGGACAGGGGACCCGTGGCTACACCTTC
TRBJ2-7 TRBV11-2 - CASSLGPSSYEQYF TGTGCCAGCAGCTTAGGTCCGAGCTCCTACGAGCAGTACTTC
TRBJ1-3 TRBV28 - CASSLTVPSGNTIYF TGTGCCAGCAGTTTAACAGTGCCCTCTGGAAACACCATATATTTT
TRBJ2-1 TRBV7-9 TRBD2 CASSPAGGDEQFF TGTGCCAGCAGCCCGGCGGGGGGCGATGAGCAGTTCTTC
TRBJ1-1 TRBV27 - CASSLGGARAVTEAFF TGTGCCAGCAGTTTAGGGGGCGCCAGGGCGGTCACTGAAGCTTTCTTT
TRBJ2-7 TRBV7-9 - CASSLAQFYEQYF TGTGCCAGCAGCTTAGCGCAGTTCTACGAGCAGTACTTC
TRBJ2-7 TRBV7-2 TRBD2 CASSLGSVGLAGYEQYF TGTGCCAGCAGCCTGGGGTCGGTGGGACTAGCGGGCTACGAGCAGTACTTC
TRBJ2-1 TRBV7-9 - CASSFGTRNEQFF TGTGCCAGCAGCTTCGGGACACGCAATGAGCAGTTCTTC
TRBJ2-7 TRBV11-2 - CASSLDLLAYEQYF TGTGCCAGCAGCTTAGATTTGCTCGCGTACGAGCAGTACTTC
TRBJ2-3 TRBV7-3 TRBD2 CASSLNGRREADTQYF TGTGCCAGCAGCTTAAACGGGAGGAGGGAAGCAGATACGCAGTATTTT
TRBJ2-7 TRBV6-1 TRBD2 CASSGLAGGGYEQYF TGTGCCAGCAGCGGACTAGCGGGGGGGGGCTACGAGCAGTACTTC
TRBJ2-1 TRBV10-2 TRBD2 CASNQRESYNEQFF TGCGCCAGCAATCAGCGGGAGAGCTACAATGAGCAGTTCTTC
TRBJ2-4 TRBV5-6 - CASSWGTAKNIQYF TGTGCCAGCAGCTGGGGGACAGCCAAAAACATTCAGTACTTC
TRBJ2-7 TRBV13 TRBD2 CASSLKVSGEGPHSISYEQYF TGTGCCAGCAGCTTAAAAGTGTCGGGGGAGGGACCACATAGTATATCCTACGAGCAGTACTTC
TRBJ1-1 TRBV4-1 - CASSQGTYELGTFF TGCGCCAGCAGCCAAGGCACATACGAACTGGGGACTTTCTTT
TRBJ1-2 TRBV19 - CASSPGHGWLGYGYTF TGTGCCAGTTCCCCGGGACACGGATGGTTGGGGTATGGCTACACCTTC